This T cell receptor beta chain was found in a study of cytomegalovirus exposure and HLA in healthy donors. Whole-study context: A data release that came early held about 89 million unique TCRs from HLA-typed donors. Study outcomes and limitations: In terms of immune exposure information, only CMV serostatus was available. Cytomegalovirus status, reportedly, was diagnosed with high specificity and sensitivity by the classifier.

The V gene's germline CDR1 is SGHTS and CDR2 YDEGEE. This CDR3 region has 13 residues. The V and J ends lost 3 bases and 5 bases respectively, with 12 bases between them. The primer mix had 60 Vbeta and 13 Jbeta primers. Sequencing used immunoSEQ multiplex PCR; TCRdb keeps in-frame clones, though not all of them. The sample has about 180,000 clones; more than 70% are singletons. Concerning this clone itself: The antigen remains unidentified.

The sample comprised PBMCs. The source of this sequence is a girl aged 10-17 years in good health and CMV-seropositive. The rearrangement links TRBV5-8 to TRBJ2-7; perhaps TRBD2 as D (5 bases). Here the CDR3 reads CASSSTSIHEQYF. The CDR3 DNA follows: TGTGCCAGCAGCTCCACTAGTATCCACGAGCAGTACTTC.